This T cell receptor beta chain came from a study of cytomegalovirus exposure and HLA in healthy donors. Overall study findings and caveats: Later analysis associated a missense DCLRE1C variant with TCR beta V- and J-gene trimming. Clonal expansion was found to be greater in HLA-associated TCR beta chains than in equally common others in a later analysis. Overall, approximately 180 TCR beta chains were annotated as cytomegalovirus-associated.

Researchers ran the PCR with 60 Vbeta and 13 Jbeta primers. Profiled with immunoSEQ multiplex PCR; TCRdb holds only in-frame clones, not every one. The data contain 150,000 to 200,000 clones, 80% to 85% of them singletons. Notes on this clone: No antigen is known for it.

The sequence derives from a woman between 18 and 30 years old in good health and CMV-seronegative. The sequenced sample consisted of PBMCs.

In nucleotides, the CDR3 is TGTGCTAGTGGTTTGGGGTTTAGTGGAGCGGGGGAGACCCAGTACTTC. It is translated as CASGLGFSGAGETQYF. The V gene is TRBV12-5, the J gene TRBJ2-5; TRBD2 matches 7 bases. This CDR3 is built from 16 residues. Trimming at V came to 1 base and at J to 5 bases, leaving 10 bases not matched to a gene. From germline, CDR1 is LGHNT and CDR2 FRNRAP. Using reference TRBV12-5 and TRBJ2-5 for the parts outside the CDR3, the full variable domain is DARVTQTPRHKVTEMGQEVTMRCQPILGHNTVFWYRQTMMQGLELLAYFRNRAPLDDSGMPKDRFSAEMPDATLATLKIQPSEPRDSAVYFCASGLGFSGAGETQYFGPGTRLLVL.